This T cell receptor beta chain was captured in a study of blood T cell repertoires in COVID-19. This clone has more than one count but fewer than ten. The CDR3 runs to 15 residues. CDR1 is SGHAT, CDR2 FQNNGV, per germline. V was cut by 5 bases and J by 2 bases, with 10 bases left in between. The assay was immunoSEQ multiplex PCR, and TCRdb's table has in-frame clones only and misses some. The sample records about 120,000 clones, roughly 79% being singletons. This rearrangement joins TRBV11-2 to TRBJ2-6; no clear D. The sample taken for sequencing was peripheral blood. The receptor comes from a human donor in a cohort sampled during active COVID-19. CDR3 bases: TGTGCCAGCAGCCTTACAGTGGCTGGGGCCAACGTCCTGACTTTC. Its protein product is CASSLTVAGANVLTF.